Following are 21 T cell receptor beta chains from one sample sequenced in a study of blood T cell repertoires in COVID-19. Assay used: immunoSEQ multiplex PCR; TCRdb lists only in-frame clones, some missing. The sample lists some 74,000 clones; over 80% were seen once. Sequenced: peripheral blood. The receptor source for this set is a woman of 80 years or more with acute or convalescent COVID-19.

The gene calls are TRBV5-1 and TRBJ2-1; 9 nucleotides align to TRBD2. V dropped 4 bases and J dropped 3; count of bases not matched to a gene: 11. Germline CDR1 reads SGHRS; CDR2 reads YFSETQ. This CDR3 is built from 17 residues. The CDR3 here is CASSLGGGGAVYNEQFF. The CDR3 DNA is TGCGCCAGCAGCCTCGGCGGCGGGGGGGCAGTCTACAATGAGCAGTTCTTC.

This chain links TRBV6-1 with TRBJ2-7, with TRBD2 identical over 12 bases. Germline-derived CDR1 and CDR2 are MNHNS and SASEGT. V shed 0 bases, J shed 3 bases, and the junction held 9 bases outside the gene matches. The CDR3 runs 18 residues. The CDR3 region is CASSEAGGLAGQFYEQYF. The CDR3 DNA sequence: TGTGCCAGCAGTGAAGCAGGGGGACTAGCGGGCCAGTTCTACGAGCAGTACTTC.

The V and J genes are TRBV5-1 and TRBJ2-1, with 10 bases matching TRBD1. This CDR3 comprises 17 residues. Losses at the gene ends were 3 bases for V and 4 bases for J; bases not matched to a gene: 10. From germline, CDR1 is SGHRS and CDR2 YFSETQ. The CDR3 DNA sequence: TGCGCCAGCAGCTCGGAACGGGACAGGGGCGCTTACAATGAGCAGTTCTTC. It translates to CASSSERDRGAYNEQFF.

V usage is TRBV29-1 and J usage is TRBJ1-1; D is unclear. The CDR3 length is 12 residues. Germline V CDR1 and CDR2: SQVTM, ANQGSEA. V shed 7 bases and J shed 0 bases, with 9 bases lying between them. The CDR3 spells CSGGPMNTEAFF. As DNA, the CDR3 is TGCAGCGGTGGGCCTATGAACACTGAAGCTTTCTTT.

This chain uses TRBV3-1 (or the pseudogene TRBV3-2) with TRBJ1-4, with unresolved D. The length of the CDR3 is 12 residues. Per germline, CDR1 LGHDT and CDR2 YNNKEL (reference sequence). Trimming took 10 bases from V and 5 from J, leaving 11 bases between them. This chain's CDR3 is CATGSSNEKLFF. In DNA form, the CDR3 reads TGTGCCACTGGGAGTTCCAATGAAAAACTGTTTTTT.

The chain carries TRBV28 and TRBJ1-1; 9 bases are a match to TRBD1. With 3 bases clipped from V and 7 bases from J, the junction kept 6 bases outside the gene matches. There are 14 residues in the CDR3. CDR1 is MDHEN, CDR2 SYDVKM, per germline. CDR3 sequence (DNA): TGTGCCAGCAGTTTGCCTTTGGGACAGGGTGAAGCTTTCTTT. As protein: CASSLPLGQGEAFF.

The V and J genes are TRBV5-4 and TRBJ2-7; 7 bases agree with TRBD2. The length of the CDR3 is 14 residues. Unmatched junction bases numbered 4, after V lost 0 bases and J lost 4 bases. Germline CDR1 reads SGHNT; CDR2 reads YYREEE (reference sequence). The CDR3 loop is CASSLGGSMYEQYF. The CDR3 DNA reads TGTGCCAGCAGCTTGGGCGGGAGTATGTACGAGCAGTACTTC.

In this sample, this clone turned up once. The rearrangement uses TRBV7-2 and TRBJ2-3; D is perhaps TRBD2 (6 bases). Germline CDR1 is SGHTA and CDR2 is FQGNSA. This CDR3 has 15 amino acids. The germline V and J ends were trimmed by 0 bases and 2 bases, with 9 bases remaining between them. CDR3 in DNA: TGTGCCAGCAGCTTAGCCGGGAGACACACAGATACGCAGTATTTT. As protein: CASSLAGRHTDTQYF.

V and J are TRBV19 and TRBJ2-7, with a tentative D call TRBD2 (5 bases). Germline loops: CDR1 LNHDA, CDR2 SQIVND (reference sequence). This CDR3 spans 15 amino acids. V was cut by 4 bases and J by 6 bases, with 19 bases left in between. The CDR3 nucleotides read TGTGCCAGTAGTACACTTACCGGACTTTCACTCGAGCAGTACTTC. As protein: CASSTLTGLSLEQYF.

The chain links TRBV28 to TRBJ1-4; TRBD1 matches at 7 bases. The germline V gene has CDR1 MDHEN and CDR2 SYDVKM. The V gene end was trimmed by 5 bases and the J gene end by 6 bases; junction bases not matched to a gene: 6. The CDR3 extends over 14 amino acids. In nucleotides, the CDR3 is TGTGCCAGCAGTGTAGGGGGCATCTATGAAAAACTGTTTTTT. This sequence encodes CASSVGGIYEKLFF.

This chain links TRBV18 with TRBJ1-3; 9 positions agree with TRBD1. CDR1 is KGHSH and CDR2 is LQKENI in the germline V gene. J lost 5 bases, V lost 2 bases, and 7 bases had no gene match. This CDR3 region has 16 residues. The CDR3 is CASSPDEQGARNTIYF. CDR3 sequence (DNA): TGTGCCAGCTCACCAGATGAACAGGGGGCGCGAAACACCATATATTTT.

The rearrangement joins TRBV2 to TRBJ2-7, with D uncertain. From germline, CDR1 is SNHLY and CDR2 FYNNEI. The V gene lost 3 bases and the J gene lost 3 bases, with 6 bases spanning the gap. The CDR3 runs to 12 residues. In DNA, the CDR3 is TGTGCCAGCAGTGACGACATCTACGAGCAGTACTTC. Its translation is CASSDDIYEQYF.

This chain joins TRBV7-3 and TRBJ2-5; 8 bases align to TRBD2. The germline V gene encodes CDR1 SGHTA and CDR2 FQGTGA. After removal of 2 bases from V and 5 bases from J, the junction contained 7 bases not matched to a gene. This CDR3 spans 15 amino acids. CDR3 DNA: TGTGCCAGCAGCTTAGGCGGGGGGCCTGCGGAGACCCAGTACTTC. Amino acids: CASSLGGGPAETQYF.

A remark on this clone: Since no conserved phenylalanine or tryptophan closes the CDR3, a read error is the likely cause. The rearrangement uses TRBV18 and TRBJ1-6; unclear D gene. The CDR3 is made up of 17 amino acids. Germline assignment: CDR1 KGHSH and CDR2 LQKENI. The ends were cut back, 5 bases at V and 0 bases at J, with 14 bases in the middle. CDR3 nucleotides: TGTGCCAGCTCAGTCCTCAGAGGGAGCTCCTATAATTCACCCCTCCACCTT. Translation gives CASSVLRGSSYNSPLHL.

Written as DNA, the CDR3 is TGTGCCACCAGCAGCCGGAATCGGGACAGGGGGCGCGATTACGAGCAGTACTTC. Protein product: CATSSRNRDRGRDYEQYF. The rearrangement uses TRBV15 and TRBJ2-7; TRBD1 aligns across 12 bases. This CDR3 region has 18 residues. Germline assignment: CDR1 LNHNV and CDR2 YYDKDF (reference sequence). The V segment lost 3 bases and the J segment 4 bases; nucleotides outside the gene matches: 13.

V gene TRBV3-1 (or the pseudogene TRBV3-2) combines with J gene TRBJ2-1; 10 positions agree with TRBD2. The CDR3 loop spans 16 amino acids. Looked up from germline, CDR1 is LGHDT and CDR2 is YNNKEL (reference sequence). J was trimmed by 6 bases and V by 3 bases; bases with no gene match: 8. CDR3 in DNA: TGTGCCAGCAGCCAGGTTCTAGCGGGAGTCTCCAATGAGCAGTTCTTC. This gives the protein CASSQVLAGVSNEQFF.

The J gene is TRBJ2-2, the V gene TRBV11-3; perhaps TRBD2 as D (5 bases). CDR1 is SGHNT, CDR2 YENEEA, per germline. Deletions cut 6 bases from V and 0 bases from J, with 8 bases between. CDR3 size: 14 residues. The chain's CDR3 is CASRNGANTGELFF. CDR3 DNA: TGTGCCAGCAGAAACGGGGCGAACACCGGGGAGCTGTTTTTT.

This chain uses TRBV19 with TRBJ2-1, with D perhaps matching TRBD2 (6 bases). The length of the CDR3 is 13 residues. V lost 6 bases to trimming and J lost 4 bases, with 10 bases between them. The germline gives CDR1 LNHDA, CDR2 SQIVND (reference sequence). The CDR3 sequence is CASSGTAYNEQFF. The CDR3 region has the DNA TGTGCCAGTAGCGGGACTGCGTACAATGAGCAGTTCTTC.

In its sample, this clone was seen a few times. The chain recombines TRBV5-1 with TRBJ1-1; D possibly corresponds to TRBD1 (5 bases). V lost 4 bases to trimming and J lost 4 bases, with 14 bases between them. Germline CDR1 and CDR2: SGHRS and YFSETQ. The CDR3 covers 14 residues. The CDR3 loop reads CASSDTGGTTEAFF. The DNA for the CDR3 is TGCGCCAGCAGCGACACTGGGGGGACCACTGAAGCTTTCTTT. The whole variable domain, remainder taken from reference TRBV5-1 and TRBJ1-1, is KAGVTQTPRYLIKTRGQQVTLSCSPISGHRSVSWYQQTPGQGLQFLFEYFSETQRNKGNFPGRFSGRQFSNSRSEMNVSTLELGDSALYLCASSDTGGTTEAFFGQGTRLTVV.

The gene calls are TRBV5-6 and TRBJ2-7; D remains unclear. The germline gives CDR1 SGHDT, CDR2 YYEEEE. V was pared by 5 bases and J by 0 bases, with 6 bases between. CDR3 size: 12 residues. CDR3 residues: CASSSSSYEQYF. CDR3 nucleotide sequence: TGTGCCAGCAGTTCGAGCTCCTACGAGCAGTACTTC.

The V call is TRBV30, the J call TRBJ1-1; D not certain. There are 14 residues in the CDR3. The ends were cut back, 4 bases at V and 1 base at J, with 13 bases in the middle. Germline V CDR1 and CDR2: GTSNPN, SVGIG (reference sequence). Here the CDR3 DNA reads TGTGCCTGGACGAGGGTCGGGCGGAACACTGAAGCTTTCTTT. It yields the protein CAWTRVGRNTEAFF.